This T cell receptor beta chain was retrieved from a study of control samples from healthy donors and cancer patients. Clones were read by immunoSEQ multiplex PCR, and TCRdb kept only the in-frame ones, dropping some. This table has some 410,000 clones, 90% appearing once. Source material: PBMCs. The source is a man aged 35-49 years with head and neck cancer.

This chain's CDR3 is CASSSRTSRSYNEQFF. In DNA form, the CDR3 reads TGTGCCAGTAGTTCACGGACTAGCCGTTCCTACAATGAGCAGTTCTTC. The rearrangement links TRBV19 to TRBJ2-1; 8 positions match TRBD2. CDR3 size: 16 residues. V was clipped by 5 bases and J by 1 base; unmatched bases: 7. The germline gives CDR1 LNHDA, CDR2 SQIVND (reference sequence).